The T cell receptor beta chain described here comes from a study of PD-1 blockade in classical Hodgkin lymphoma. Clones were sequenced by immunoSEQ multiplex PCR, and TCRdb holds only the in-frame ones, with some missing. This sample has tens of thousands of clones; over 75% occur once, and the top ten carry about a quarter. The CDR3 has 13 amino acids. V lost 5 bases, J lost 2 bases, and 9 bases lay in between. Germline values: CDR1 LNHDA, CDR2 SQIVND (reference sequence). This sample's time point: cycle 4 day 1 (C4D1), after five to seven weeks of nivolumab. Every patient was affected by relapse after autologous stem cell transplantation, while exposure to brentuximab vedotin was not uniform.

The material was peripheral blood mononuclear cells (PBMCs), obtained before the fourth cycle of nivolumab. V and J are TRBV19 and TRBJ1-1; TRBD1 is a possible D gene (6 bases). This clonotype was sampled from a human donor with classical Hodgkin lymphoma. This CDR3 reads CASSDRLNTEAFF. In DNA, the CDR3 is TGTGCCAGTAGTGACAGGTTAAACACTGAAGCTTTCTTT.